The present entry profiles one T cell receptor (beta chain) with its context. These data originate in a study of CD8+ T cells in alopecia areata. Reverse transcription of extracted RNA yielded cDNA, which provided the sequencing template. The data were produced by immunoSEQ multiplex PCR, yet TCRdb's version contains in-frame clones alone and is incomplete. The sample contains some 80,000 clones, around two thirds of which appear only once. The treatment: oral pan-JAK inhibitor, 5-10 mg twice daily. V lost 1 base and J lost 2; bases outside the gene matches: 7. The CDR3 has 16 amino acids. Germline CDR1 and CDR2: MGHRA and YSYEKL.

Sequenced material: CD8+ T cells sorted from blood, taken at week 24, from a patient treated with tofacitinib. This chain links TRBV4-1 with TRBJ2-7; 8 positions match TRBD2. The source of this sequence is a human donor with alopecia areata. Here the CDR3 reads CASSQGEAGGAYEQYF. CDR3 nucleotides: TGCGCCAGCAGCCAAGGGGAGGCGGGGGGTGCCTACGAGCAGTACTTC.